The clone carrying this T cell receptor (beta chain) was counted ten times or more. Its cognate antigen is unknown. The data belong to a study of T-cell reconstitution after alpha-beta-depleted transplantation in children. Study-wide results and limits: Approximately two months post-transplant, alpha-beta T cells reportedly originated from several hundred expanded graft clones. Hyperexpanded clones declined; after one year, newly produced T cells mostly supplied diversity.

TCRbeta library construction was performed incorporating unique molecular identifiers. TCRdb reprocessed the PCR reads with MiXCR, giving one entry per CDR3 protein. There are 200,000 to 250,000 distinct CDR3 sequences in the sample; about a tenth occur only once, and approximately 30% lies in the top ten. Sequencing used PBMCs, obtained before TCRalphabeta/CD19-depleted stem cell transplant. The sequence came from a child under two years old with acute myeloid leukemia, due to receive a stem cell transplant.

CDR3 region: CASSLSLDYGYTF. In DNA form, the CDR3 reads TGTGCCAGCAGCTTATCCCTAGACTATGGCTACACCTTC. This chain links TRBV11-2 with TRBJ1-2; D is uncertain. Trimming removed 2 bases from V and 3 bases from J, with 7 bases in between. Germline lookup yields CDR1 SGHAT and CDR2 FQNNGV. The CDR3 loop spans 13 amino acids.